These 18 T cell receptor beta chains were sequenced from one sample in a study of tissue T cells after allogeneic stem cell transplantation. Here immunoSEQ multiplex PCR was the method, and the copy in TCRdb shows in-frame clones only, minus some. The repertoire holds thousands of clones, with 50% to 55% as singletons. Indicated time point: mouse harvest day 7 after allogeneic transplant. Each mouse received 10^7 T-cell-depleted marrow cells plus 10^6 splenic CD5+ T cells by tail vein. What was sequenced was gut tissue. The receptors shown here come from a female BALB/c mouse given C57BL/6 T cells with graft-versus-host disease after an allogeneic hematopoietic cell transplant.

About this clone itself: The genes are named according to mouse. CDR3 DNA (partial): TGTGCCAGCTCTCTGGACTGGGGAGCAAACACCGGGCAGCTCTAC. As protein: CASSLDWGANTGQLY. The entire CDR3 protein is CASSLDWGANTGQLYF. The V call is TRBV12-1, the J call TRBJ2-2; 9 nucleotides align to TRBD2. The CDR3 is cut off 1 residue early in the read; its end comes from the germline J gene. Germline V CDR1 and CDR2: SGHSN, HYEKVE. V shed 1 base, J shed 0 bases, and the junction held 2 bases outside the gene matches. The CDR3 contains 16 residues.

A word on this clone: The germline and genes are mouse ones. Coverage ceases 1 residue before the CDR3 finishes, and the germline J gene fills in the end. This chain uses TRBV26 with TRBJ2-4, with D tentatively TRBD1 (6 bases). V dropped 4 bases and J dropped 5 bases, with 7 bases sitting between them. The length of the CDR3 is 12 residues. Germline V gives CDR1 KGHPV, CDR2 FQNQEV (reference sequence). The CDR3 reads CASSPDRNTLYF. Partial CDR3 DNA: TGTGCCAGCAGTCCGGACAGAAACACCTTGTAC.

In regard to this clone: Germline and genes here are mouse. The CDR3 end lies 1 residue beyond the end of the read and is filled in from the germline J gene. V usage is TRBV26 and J usage is TRBJ1-1; a possible D gene is TRBD1 (6 bases). The CDR3 runs to 14 residues. The ends were cut back, 6 bases at V and 1 base at J, with 12 bases in the middle. Germline V lookup: CDR1 KGHPV, CDR2 FQNQEV (reference sequence). CDR3 sequence reads: CASSPSGQNTEVFF. CDR3 DNA (partial): TGTGCCAGCAGCCCCTCGGGACAAAACACAGAAGTCTTC.

This clone is medium-sized in the sample. Gene names are the mouse ones. The missing CDR3 end, 1 residue past where the read stops, is filled in from the germline J gene. The chain links TRBV16 to TRBJ2-7, with 11 bases fitting TRBD2. Germline CDR1 reads SGHSA; CDR2 reads FRNQAP. The CDR3 is 14 residues long. V gave up 5 bases and J gave up 5 bases; unmatched junction bases: 5. CDR3: CASSLNWGGDEQYF. CDR3 bases read: TGTGCAAGCAGCCTAAACTGGGGGGGCGATGAACAGTAC.

On this clone itself: Mouse gene names apply. The CDR3 end is not reached by the read, which stops 1 residue before it; the germline J gene fills it in. The chain carries TRBV31 and TRBJ1-1; D is perhaps TRBD1 (5 bases). CDR1 and CDR2 (germline): GKSSPN, SITVG. The V end lost 4 bases, the J end lost 5 bases, and 8 bases lay between the germline ends. CDR3 length equals 11 residues. CDR3 DNA (partial): TGTGCCTGGATCACAGGAACAGAAGTCTTC. Its protein product is CAWITGTEVF. The whole CDR3 sequence is CAWITGTEVFF.

As to this clone: Mouse names are used for the genes. The read terminates 1 residue ahead of where the CDR3 ends, so the germline J gene completes it. The chain is built from TRBV19 and TRBJ2-7; 8 bases align to TRBD2. From germline, CDR1 is FNHDT and CDR2 SITEND (reference sequence). This CDR3 region has 14 residues. V shed 5 bases and J 6 bases; nucleotides not matched to a gene: 10. The CDR3 loop is CASSQGLGSFEQYF. The DNA read from the CDR3 is TGTGCCAGCAGCCAAGGACTGGGTTCTTTTGAACAGTAC.

Worth noting for this clone: Gene and germline names: mouse. The read comes to an end 1 residue before the CDR3 does, leaving the germline J gene to fill in the end. The chain joins TRBV15 to TRBJ1-1; TRBD1 is a possible D gene (6 bases). The CDR3 spans 12 residues. The germline CDR1 and CDR2 sequences are SGHND and FRSKSL. V lost 3 bases to trimming and J lost 5 bases, with 7 bases between them. CDR3 amino acids: CASSFGTTEVFF. The sequenced CDR3 bases are TGTGCCAGCAGTTTCGGGACAACAGAAGTCTTC.

About this clone: Gene labels here are mouse ones. The missing CDR3 end, 1 residue past where the read stops, is filled in from the germline J gene. J is TRBJ2-7 and V is TRBV26; no clear D gene. Trimming removed 2 bases at V and 1 base at J, with 6 bases between. CDR3 size: 13 residues. Per the germline V gene, CDR1 is KGHPV and CDR2 is FQNQEV (reference sequence). The CDR3 DNA, read in part, is TGTGCCAGCAGTCTGGGGCAATCCTATGAACAGTAC. Translating gives CASSLGQSYEQY. Given in full, the CDR3 is CASSLGQSYEQYF.

This clone appeared a single time. Genes and germline come from the mouse. Read sequence stops 1 residue before the CDR3 end, and the germline J gene provides the missing end. This chain links TRBV3 with TRBJ1-4; D gene ambiguous. Per germline, CDR1 SNHLY and CDR2 FYNGKV (reference sequence). The CDR3 spans 13 residues. Trimming left V 1 base short and J 5 bases short, with 5 bases between. The CDR3 here is CASSLVQNERLFF. CDR3 DNA, as far as it was read: TGTGCCAGCAGCTTAGTACAGAACGAAAGATTATTT. Full variable domain (missing parts from reference TRBV3 and TRBJ1-4): GPKVLQIPSHQIIDMGQMVTLNCDPVSNHLYFYWYKQILGQQMEFLVNFYNGKVMEKSKLFKDQFSVERPDGSYFTLKIQPTALEDSAVYFCASSLVQNERLFFGHGTKLSVL.

Points on this clone: The germline and genes are mouse ones. The CDR3 end is not reached by the read, which stops 1 residue before it; the germline J gene fills it in. The J gene is TRBJ1-3, the V gene TRBV26; no firm D call. Germline V gene lookup returns CDR1 KGHPV and CDR2 FQNQEV (reference sequence). Trimming removed 2 bases at V and 0 bases at J, with 5 bases between. The CDR3 consists of 14 residues. CDR3 protein: CASSLLNSGNTLYF. The sequenced part of the CDR3 DNA is TGTGCCAGCAGTCTGCTGAATTCTGGAAATACGCTCTAT. Full variable domain (remainder filled in from reference TRBV26 and TRBJ1-3): NSKVIQTPRYLVKGQGQKAKMRCIPEKGHPVVFWYQQNKNNEFKFLINFQNQEVLQQIDMTEKRFSAECPSNSPCSLEIQSSEAGDSALYLCASSLLNSGNTLYFGEGSRLIVV.

Comments on this clone: Genes and germline are mouse. The CDR3 goes on 1 residue after the read ends, and that part is filled in from the germline J gene. The V and J genes are TRBV12-1 and TRBJ2-7, with 7 bases fitting TRBD2. The junction had 3 bases not matched to a gene; V was cut back by 0 bases and J by 2 bases. CDR1 SGHSN and CDR2 HYEKVE come from the germline V gene. The CDR3 covers 14 residues. CDR3 loop: CASSLDWGAYEQYF. CDR3 DNA (partial): TGTGCCAGCTCTCTCGATTGGGGGGCCTATGAACAGTAC.

With regard to this clone: The genes and germline here are from mouse. With the read ending 1 residue before the CDR3 end, the germline J gene is used to fill in that end. The V call is TRBV23, the J call TRBJ2-4; whether TRBD2, the table's D call, matches the DNA was not checked. The germline V gene encodes CDR1 KGHTA and CDR2 FQNQQP. The CDR3 totals 14 residues. CDR3 bases read: TGCTCCAGCAGTCAATGGGGGGTTCAAAACACCTTGTAC. Protein: CSSSQWGVQNTLY. The complete CDR3 reads CSSSQWGVQNTLYF.

This clone occurred once. Germline and genes: mouse. With the read ending 1 residue before the CDR3 end, the germline J gene is used to fill in that end. The gene calls are TRBV20 and TRBJ1-1; D possibly corresponds to TRBD1 (5 bases). The germline V and J ends were trimmed by 3 bases and 3 bases, with 8 bases remaining between them. This CDR3 has 12 residues. Germline V gene lookup returns CDR1 GFQATS and CDR2 STVNSAI. CDR3 bases read: TGTGGTGCTAGTCCAGGGTACACAGAAGTCTTC. Protein product: CGASPGYTEVF. The CDR3 as a whole reads CGASPGYTEVFF.

This clone has only a few counts. Genes and germline come from the mouse. The CDR3 extends 1 residue past the end of the read, so its final part is completed from the germline J gene. The J gene is TRBJ1-3, the V gene TRBV15; D uncertain. The germline gives CDR1 SGHND, CDR2 FRSKSL. V was pared by 4 bases and J by 2 bases, with 0 bases between. The CDR3 is made up of 11 amino acids. The covered CDR3 bases are TGTGCCAGCAGTTCTGGAAATACGCTCTAT. The encoded protein is CASSSGNTLY. The complete CDR3 protein is CASSSGNTLYF.

This clone was counted only a few times. Gene names and germline refer to mouse. From the germline J gene comes the end of the CDR3, since the read stops 1 residue before it. The V and J genes are TRBV24 and TRBJ2-7, with D unclear. The CDR3 has 12 residues. Germline V gene lookup returns CDR1 KGHTA and CDR2 FRNEEI. Trimming removed 0 bases at V and 5 bases at J, with 5 bases between. CDR3 amino acids: CASSLYWDEQYF. CDR3 DNA (partial): TGTGCCAGCAGTCTGTATTGGGATGAACAGTAC.

This clone was picked up a small number of times. Gene names are the mouse ones. The CDR3 extends 1 residue past the end of the read, so its final part is completed from the germline J gene. This rearrangement joins TRBV26 to TRBJ2-5; a weak D match, TRBD1 (5 bases). This CDR3 is 13 amino acids long. V lost 2 bases, J lost 2 bases, and 5 bases lay in between. From germline, CDR1 is KGHPV and CDR2 FQNQEV (reference sequence). CDR3 sequence: CASSLDSQDTQYF. The part of the CDR3 DNA that was read is TGTGCCAGCAGTCTGGACAGCCAAGACACCCAGTAC. The full variable domain, with the rest looked up from reference TRBV26 and TRBJ2-5, is NSKVIQTPRYLVKGQGQKAKMRCIPEKGHPVVFWYQQNKNNEFKFLINFQNQEVLQQIDMTEKRFSAECPSNSPCSLEIQSSEAGDSALYLCASSLDSQDTQYFGPGTRLLVL.

On this clone itself: Mouse gene names apply. The read comes to an end 1 residue before the CDR3 does, leaving the germline J gene to fill in the end. The V and J genes are TRBV14 and TRBJ1-1; D perhaps matches TRBD1 (5 bases). The germline CDR1 and CDR2 sequences are SGHDT and FRDEAV. V lost 1 base and J 0 bases, leaving 7 bases between the germline ends. This CDR3 region has 14 residues. Incomplete CDR3 DNA: TGTGCCAGCAGTTTCCCGGGGGCAAACACAGAAGTCTTC. It yields the protein CASSFPGANTEVF. The CDR3 in full is CASSFPGANTEVFF.

A remark on this clone: The gene names here belong to mouse. From the germline J gene comes the end of the CDR3, since the read stops 1 residue before it. V and J are TRBV4 and TRBJ1-3; TRBD1 aligns across 9 bases. J was trimmed by 0 bases and V by 5 bases; bases with no gene match: 2. Germline CDR1 is LGHDT and CDR2 is YNNKQL (reference sequence). This CDR3 is built from 15 residues. The CDR3 here is CASSRDRDSGNTLYF. CDR3 DNA (partial): TGTGCCAGCAGCCGGGACAGGGATTCTGGAAATACGCTCTAT. The variable domain in full, with the rest retrieved from reference TRBV4 and TRBJ1-3, is ETAVFQTPNYHVTQVGNEVSFNCKQTLGHDTMYWYKQDSKKLLKIMFSYNNKQLIVNETVPRRFSPQSSDKAHLNLRIKSVEPEDSAVYLCASSRDRDSGNTLYFGEGSRLIVV.